The 32 T cell receptor beta chains below come from one sample, sequenced in a study of naive and memory T cell subsets. An equimolar mix of two oligonucleotides served as the beta constant-region primer for TRBC1 and TRBC2. TCRdb used MiXCR to reprocess the UMI-ligation and nested PCR reads, holding one entry per CDR3 protein. This table has under 150,000 distinct CDR3 sequences, about 15% appearing once. Sequencing was done on a sample of naive CD4+ T cells from blood. The receptors derive from a human donor in good health.

The chain joins TRBV28 to TRBJ1-2; TRBD1 might be the D (5 bases). The CDR3 totals 13 residues. Looked up from germline, CDR1 is MDHEN and CDR2 is SYDVKM. Trimming removed 8 bases from V and 4 bases from J, with 14 bases in between. CDR3 in amino acids: CASWGRPVYGYTF. CDR3 in DNA: TGTGCCAGCTGGGGCCGACCCGTCTATGGCTACACCTTC.

This chain uses TRBV28 with TRBJ1-5; D call uncertain. V was clipped by 6 bases and J by 7 bases, with 10 bases between them. In germline, CDR1 is MDHEN, CDR2 SYDVKM. CDR3 length equals 12 residues. CDR3 DNA: TGTGCCAGCAGCAGCCCCGGGCAGCCCCAGCATTTT. Amino acid sequence: CASSSPGQPQHF.

The chain joins TRBV10-3 to TRBJ2-7, with D perhaps TRBD1 (7 bases). This CDR3 region has 13 residues. The ends were cut back, 7 bases at V and 4 bases at J, with 14 bases in the middle. The V gene's germline CDR1 is ENHRY and CDR2 SYGVKD. In DNA form, the CDR3 reads TGTGCCATCACAGGGGGGCTCGGGTACGAGCAGTACTTC. Translated, it gives CAITGGLGYEQYF.

This clonotype turned up a few times. The chain recombines TRBV5-1 with TRBJ2-1; the D is unclear. The CDR3 runs 11 residues. V was clipped by 4 bases and J by 7 bases, with 6 bases between them. Germline V CDR1 and CDR2: SGHRS, YFSETQ. CDR3 coding DNA: TGCGCCAGCAGCCTGCTGAATGAGCAGTTCTTC. Translated, it gives CASSLLNEQFF.

The rearrangement uses TRBV4-1 and TRBJ2-1; 7 bases fit TRBD1. V lost 3 bases to trimming and J lost 5 bases; unmatched junction nucleotides: 4. The CDR3 consists of 14 residues. Germline CDR1 MGHRA, CDR2 YSYEKL. The CDR3 here is CASSQPTGDNEQFF. DNA for the CDR3: TGCGCCAGCAGCCAGCCAACAGGGGACAATGAGCAGTTCTTC.

This chain joins TRBV10-3 and TRBJ2-1; 10 bases line up with TRBD2. This CDR3 comprises 14 residues. CDR1 and CDR2 from the germline V gene are ENHRY and SYGVKD. Trimming cost V 5 bases and J 10 bases; bases outside gene matches: 8. CDR3 in amino acids: CAISRPSGSSEQFF. The CDR3 DNA sequence: TGTGCCATCAGTCGGCCTAGCGGGAGTTCGGAGCAGTTCTTC.

The chain employs TRBV7-9 and TRBJ1-4; D uncertain. The germline CDR1 and CDR2 sequences are SEHNR and FQNEAQ (reference sequence). This CDR3 comprises 15 residues. Trimming shortened V by 4 bases and J by 0 bases, and 9 bases separated the two germline ends. CDR3 sequence: CASSSGSTTNEKLFF. DNA of the CDR3: TGTGCCAGCAGCTCCGGGTCAACAACTAATGAAAAACTGTTTTTT.

In nucleotides, the CDR3 is TGCAGCGTTGGACTAGCGGGAGGGACCTACGAGCAGTACTTC. The encoded protein is CSVGLAGGTYEQYF. The rearrangement links TRBV29-1 to TRBJ2-7; 14 bases map to TRBD2. The CDR3 is 14 amino acids. Germline CDR1 SQVTM, CDR2 ANQGSEA. V lost 4 bases to trimming and J lost 2 bases; unmatched junction nucleotides: 1.

There are many counts of this clonotype. The rearrangement uses TRBV6-2 or TRBV6-3 and TRBJ2-5; no definite D call. The V gene lost 6 bases and the J gene lost 2 bases, with 10 bases spanning the gap. The CDR3 sequence is 13 residues long. CDR1 and CDR2 (germline): MNHEY, SVGEGT. The CDR3 region has the DNA TGTGCCAGCAGACAACCACCACAAGAGACCCAGTACTTC. As protein: CASRQPPQETQYF.

This clonotype was counted a few times. This chain links TRBV7-9 with TRBJ1-4, with TRBD1 identical over 12 bases. The CDR3 totals 15 residues. Unmatched junction bases numbered 6, after V lost 6 bases and J lost 7 bases. The V gene's germline CDR1 is SEHNR and CDR2 FQNEAQ (reference sequence). The CDR3 region is CASSRDRGPGEKLFF. CDR3 coding DNA: TGTGCCAGCAGTCGGGACAGGGGGCCTGGTGAAAAACTGTTTTTT.

This clonotype occurred a few times. The chain has TRBV24-1 and TRBJ2-3; 8 nucleotides match TRBD1. The CDR3 sequence is 15 residues long. With 4 bases clipped from V and 5 bases from J, the junction kept 7 bases outside the gene matches. Germline CDR1 is KGHDR and CDR2 is SFDVKD. The CDR3 DNA follows: TGTGCCACCAGTGACTGGACAGGGTCGGGAGATACGCAGTATTTT. It translates to CATSDWTGSGDTQYF.

This clonotype was recorded a few times. The J gene is TRBJ2-3, the V gene TRBV28, with TRBD1 matching 7 bases. Germline V CDR1 and CDR2: MDHEN, SYDVKM. This CDR3 is built from 14 residues. V lost 4 bases and J lost 4; bases outside the gene matches: 5. CDR3 in DNA: TGTGCCAGCAGTTCTACAGGGGAGTCAGATACGCAGTATTTT. Translated, it gives CASSSTGESDTQYF.

This clonotype has more than one count but fewer than ten. The gene calls are TRBV28 and TRBJ1-6; D not certain. The CDR3 runs to 12 residues. Per the germline V gene, CDR1 is MDHEN and CDR2 is SYDVKM. V lost 6 bases, J lost 10 bases, and 10 bases lay in between. This CDR3 is CASRALGSPLHF. CDR3 bases: TGTGCCAGCAGGGCTCTGGGATCACCCCTCCACTTT.

This clonotype has more than one count but fewer than ten. The genes are TRBV12-3 or TRBV12-4 and TRBJ2-5; D remains unclear. Trimming took 1 base from V and 0 from J, leaving 6 bases between them. CDR3 length: 14 amino acids. CDR3 in DNA: TGTGCCAGCAGTTTAGGGCAGAACCAAGAGACCCAGTACTTC. Translated, it gives CASSLGQNQETQYF.

This chain connects TRBV28 to TRBJ2-7; 8 bases agree with TRBD2. After removal of 9 bases from V and 0 bases from J, the junction contained 7 bases not matched to a gene. The CDR3 consists of 14 residues. CDR1 and CDR2 from the germline V gene are MDHEN and SYDVKM. In DNA form, the CDR3 reads TGTGCCAGTCTAACTAGCGGCACCTCCTACGAGCAGTACTTC. Encoded protein: CASLTSGTSYEQYF.

This clonotype has just a few counts. The V call is TRBV6-2 or TRBV6-3, the J call TRBJ2-1, with TRBD2 matching 12 bases. The trim removed 2 bases at V and 2 bases at J, leaving 4 bases unmatched. This CDR3 spans 17 amino acids. The germline V gene has CDR1 MNHEY and CDR2 SVGEGT. For the CDR3, the DNA is TGTGCCAGCAGTTACCGGAGACTAGCGGGGGCCTACAATGAGCAGTTCTTC. It yields the protein CASSYRRLAGAYNEQFF.

The J gene is TRBJ2-5, the V gene TRBV20-1, with 14 nucleotides matching TRBD2. V lost 0 bases and J lost 5; bases outside the gene matches: 2. Germline assignment: CDR1 DFQATT and CDR2 SNEGSKA (reference sequence). The CDR3 is 15 residues long. CDR3 loop: CSARDRTSGRETQYF. The CDR3 nucleotides are TGCAGTGCTAGAGACCGGACTAGCGGGAGGGAGACCCAGTACTTC.

This clonotype has a handful of counts. The V call is TRBV6-2 or TRBV6-3, the J call TRBJ2-1; weak D call: TRBD2 (5 bases). The germline V and J ends were trimmed by 6 bases and 12 bases, with 30 bases remaining between them. The germline V gene encodes CDR1 MNHEY and CDR2 SVGEGT. CDR3 length: 17 residues. The CDR3 DNA is TGTGCCAGCAGCCGCCAGTCGGGGATAGCGATACCTATTCGGCAGTTCTTC. This gives the protein CASSRQSGIAIPIRQFF.

This clonotype was counted a few times. The rearrangement joins TRBV10-3 to TRBJ1-3; no reliable D call. Germline-derived CDR1 and CDR2 are ENHRY and SYGVKD. The CDR3 totals 20 residues. The V gene lost 6 bases and the J gene lost 0 bases, with 27 bases spanning the gap. The CDR3 DNA reads TGTGCCATCAGGGGTAATGGACCTTCCCAATTCGGGGACTCTGGAAACACCATATATTTT. Its protein product is CAIRGNGPSQFGDSGNTIYF.

There are many counts of this clonotype. This chain uses TRBV7-2 with TRBJ2-1, with TRBD2 identical over 10 bases. There are 16 residues in the CDR3. Trimming at V came to 1 base and at J to 3 bases, leaving 3 bases not matched to a gene. Germline assignment: CDR1 SGHTA and CDR2 FQGNSA. The CDR3 coding sequence is TGTGCCAGCAGCTTAGATGCTAGCGGGGGCTACAATGAGCAGTTCTTC. Translated, it gives CASSLDASGGYNEQFF.

The rearrangement links TRBV4-3 to TRBJ1-2; weak D call: TRBD1 (5 bases). The CDR3 length is 15 residues. CDR1 is LGHNA, CDR2 YSLEER, per germline. With 1 base removed from V and 4 bases from J, the gap between germline ends came to 13 bases. In DNA, the CDR3 is TGCGCCAGCAGCCAAGTTTCGGGGGGAGGCTATGGCTACACCTTC. Its protein is CASSQVSGGGYGYTF.

This clonotype was detected a few times. The V gene is TRBV20-1, the J gene TRBJ2-3, with TRBD2 matching 9 bases. The CDR3 is 15 residues long. The germline V gene encodes CDR1 DFQATT and CDR2 SNEGSKA (reference sequence). The trim removed 3 bases at V and 0 bases at J, leaving 4 bases unmatched. Here the CDR3 reads CSASPSGISTDTQYF. CDR3 coding DNA: TGCAGTGCTAGCCCTAGCGGGATCAGCACAGATACGCAGTATTTT.

This clonotype has at least ten counts. The chain recombines TRBV20-1 with TRBJ2-3, with TRBD2 as a possible D gene (6 bases). Germline assignment: CDR1 DFQATT and CDR2 SNEGSKA (reference sequence). The V end lost 4 bases, the J end lost 4 bases, and 9 bases lay between the germline ends. This CDR3 spans 12 amino acids. Written as DNA, the CDR3 is TGCAGTGCTAATAGCGGCCCAGATACGCAGTATTTT. Residues: CSANSGPDTQYF.

This clonotype was detected a few times. The rearrangement joins TRBV30 to TRBJ1-3; D is unclear. The CDR3 consists of 15 residues. Germline V gives CDR1 GTSNPN, CDR2 SVGIG (reference sequence). The V and J ends lost 2 bases and 2 bases respectively, with 13 bases between them. CDR3 region: CAWSSTPTPGNTIYF. CDR3 DNA sequence: TGTGCCTGGAGTAGTACACCTACTCCTGGAAACACCATATATTTT.

V usage is TRBV6-6 and J usage is TRBJ1-1; TRBD1 aligns across 8 bases. Germline V CDR1 and CDR2: MNHNY, SVGAGI (reference sequence). J was trimmed by 1 base and V by 4 bases; bases with no gene match: 5. The CDR3 runs 15 residues. CDR3 bases: TGTGCCAGCAGTTTCGCCGGGACAGGGAACACTGAAGCTTTCTTT. Encoded protein: CASSFAGTGNTEAFF.

A few counts support this clonotype. The chain is built from TRBV20-1 and TRBJ1-1; tentatively, D is TRBD1 (6 bases). Between the trimmed V and J ends, which lost 1 base and 12 bases, there was a span of 21 bases. There are 14 residues in the CDR3. Germline CDR1 DFQATT, CDR2 SNEGSKA (reference sequence). The CDR3 DNA reads as TGCAGTGCTAGAGTGGGGGGCTTTGAACCCCGGACTTTCTTT. Amino acids: CSARVGGFEPRTFF.

This clonotype has just a few counts. The chain joins TRBV5-4 to TRBJ2-7; 7 bases map to TRBD1. J gave up 1 base and V 4 bases, and 8 bases lay outside the gene matches. This CDR3 contains 15 residues. Germline V lookup: CDR1 SGHNT, CDR2 YYREEE (reference sequence). CDR3 residues: CASSRRQTGSYEQYF. The CDR3 nucleotides read TGTGCCAGCAGCCGACGCCAGACAGGGTCCTACGAGCAGTACTTC.

This clonotype was seen a handful of times. The rearrangement joins TRBV10-3 to TRBJ2-7, with 8 bases identical to TRBD1. Per germline, CDR1 ENHRY and CDR2 SYGVKD. The CDR3 has 16 residues. The V segment lost 6 bases and the J segment 0 bases; nucleotides outside the gene matches: 10. In nucleotides, the CDR3 is TGTGCCATCAGGGCGACAGGGGCCGCGAGCTCCTACGAGCAGTACTTC. Protein: CAIRATGAASSYEQYF.

The V and J genes are TRBV6-6 and TRBJ1-5; unclear D gene. The V end was cut by 4 bases, the J end by 3 bases, with 10 bases between. Germline CDR1 reads MNHNY; CDR2 reads SVGAGI (reference sequence). CDR3 length: 14 residues. The CDR3 spells CASSSPGSNQPQHF. The CDR3 DNA sequence: TGTGCCAGCAGTTCCCCGGGGTCCAATCAGCCCCAGCATTTT.

This clonotype was detected only a few times. V usage is TRBV5-4 and J usage is TRBJ2-2; D may be TRBD2 (6 bases). The germline V and J ends were trimmed by 4 bases and 7 bases, with 20 bases remaining between them. This CDR3 comprises 16 residues. CDR1 is SGHNT and CDR2 is YYREEE in the germline V gene (reference sequence). Written as DNA, the CDR3 is TGTGCCAGCAGCCGGCGGGGACCCCTCGTCGGCGGGGAGCTGTTTTTT. Amino acid sequence: CASSRRGPLVGGELFF.

This chain joins TRBV28 and TRBJ2-3; D gene uncertain. The V gene's germline CDR1 is MDHEN and CDR2 SYDVKM. The CDR3 covers 15 residues. Between the trimmed V and J ends, which lost 6 bases and 0 bases, there was a span of 13 bases. CDR3 in amino acids: CASSGSDRSTDTQYF. For the CDR3, the DNA is TGTGCCAGCAGCGGCTCTGATAGAAGCACAGATACGCAGTATTTT.

Concerning this clonotype: This sequence may be a read error, since a much larger clone differs from it by one base. This chain links TRBV20-1 with TRBJ1-5; D unclear. V was pared by 2 bases and J by 2 bases, with 4 bases between. This CDR3 is 12 amino acids long. Germline CDR1 DFQATT, CDR2 SNEGSKA (reference sequence). CDR3 loop: CSARQGNQPQHF. Here the CDR3 DNA reads TGCAGTGCTAGACAGGGCAATCAGCCCCAGCATTTT.